The T cell receptor (beta chain) described here comes from a study of blood T cell repertoires in COVID-19 (dated by TCRdb to about 2020). With respect to the entire study: Samples covering the acute and convalescent phases of COVID-19 were provided by collaborators in the United States, Italy and Spain. The material from the prospective study consisted of cDNA or gDNA derived from T cells, B-cell-depleted T cells, or PBMCs. The dataset comprised deeply sampled blood TCRbeta repertoires from subjects exposed to, actively infected with, or recovered from COVID-19. The repertoires were released in a freely available public database intended as a resource for research on the immune response to SARS-CoV-2. Samples were obtained from the ongoing ImmuneRACE study (first 160 participants) and from over 1,000 subjects provided by 6 global collaborators. Sample metadata almost always included a de-identified subject ID, COVID-19 status, age in years and sex. HLA class I and class II types, where available, came from metadata supplied by the sample provider rather than from assay-based typing.

Details on this clone: Its antigen is unknown. No quality values exist for individual bases; no much larger clone is one base distant.

In Seattle, one collaborating source enrolled patients while the infection was active and tracked those patients longitudinally over the course of disease. The collaborating institutions used their own protocols to collect whole blood in K2EDTA tubes. For TCRbeta analysis, collaborators shipped samples in one of three forms: frozen whole blood, isolated PBMCs, or DNA extracted from either of those sample types. The paper as a whole reports these results and caveats: The amount of clinical and demographic metadata varied by source and participant and was provided uncurated.

TCRbeta CDR3 regions were amplified from genomic DNA by means of the immunoSEQ Assay, a bias-controlled multiplex PCR. In the paper's pipeline: The number of nucleated cells in each sample was estimated from the amplification of reference gene primers within the assay. To quantify the absolute abundance of each unique TCRbeta CDR3 rearrangement, sequence reads were collapsed and filtered. Productive Simpson clonality was computed per sample as the square root of Simpson's diversity index over productive rearrangements. The table was pulled from immuneACCESS by TCRdb, which kept in-frame rearrangements only. Such tables lose some clones; where checked, under half of the loss comes from unresolved V genes, and the rest has no known cause. V and J calls and clone size follow that table, whereas D and trimming were derived from the DNA. The sample table lists fewer than 200,000 clones, around 81% of them with a count of one. The ten largest clones take up about 8.8% of the sample.

Sample: peripheral blood. This sequence originates from a woman of 80 years or more with COVID-19, enrolled during active disease.

The DNA sequence is TGCGCCAGCAGCTTCACCGGGACTAGGGACAATGAGCAGTTCTTC. Its product reads: CASSFTGTRDNEQFF. The V and J segments used are TRBV5-1 and TRBJ2-1; 8 nucleotides in the junction match TRBD2. The CDR3 runs 15 amino acids, cysteine and phenylalanine included. Solely the CDR3 DNA is kept, with 45 bases framed from the first base. Relative to germline, V is missing 2 bases and J is missing 5 bases, with 6 bases of the junction outside any gene match. CDR1 and CDR2 (SGHRS, YFSETQ) derive from the germline V gene.